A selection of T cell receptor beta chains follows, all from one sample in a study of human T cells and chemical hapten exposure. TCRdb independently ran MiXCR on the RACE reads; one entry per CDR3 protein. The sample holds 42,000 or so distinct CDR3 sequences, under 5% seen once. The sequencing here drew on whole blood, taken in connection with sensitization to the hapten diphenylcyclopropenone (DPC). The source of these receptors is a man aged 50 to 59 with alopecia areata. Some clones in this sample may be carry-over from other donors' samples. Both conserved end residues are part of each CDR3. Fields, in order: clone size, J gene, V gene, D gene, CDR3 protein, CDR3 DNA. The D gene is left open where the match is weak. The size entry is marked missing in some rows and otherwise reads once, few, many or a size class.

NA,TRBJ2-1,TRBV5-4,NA,CASSPWGRHNEQFF,TGTGCCAGCAGCCCGTGGGGACGCCACAATGAGCAGTTCTTC
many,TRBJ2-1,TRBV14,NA,CASSLLERSYNEQFF,TGTGCCAGCAGTCTTCTAGAGAGGTCCTACAATGAGCAGTTCTTC
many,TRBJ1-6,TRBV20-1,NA,CSATTVLGDSPLHF,TGCAGTGCTACCACGGTCCTTGGGGATTCACCCCTCCACTTT
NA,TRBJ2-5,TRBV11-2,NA,CASSPWEETQYF,TGTGCCAGCAGCCCCTGGGAAGAGACCCAGTACTTC
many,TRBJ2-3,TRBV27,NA,CASSLRPSTDTQYF,TGTGCCAGCAGTTTACGGCCGAGCACAGATACGCAGTATTTT
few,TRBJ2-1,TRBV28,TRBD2,CASRSTRTSGRAEEQFF,TGTGCCAGCAGATCCACCCGGACTAGCGGGAGGGCCGAGGAGCAGTTCTTC
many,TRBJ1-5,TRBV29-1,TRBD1,CSVRQGNQPQHF,TGCAGCGTCAGACAGGGGAATCAGCCCCAGCATTTT
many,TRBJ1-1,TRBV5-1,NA,CASSLTDVNTEAFF,TGCGCCAGCAGCCTTACAGATGTGAACACTGAAGCTTTCTTT
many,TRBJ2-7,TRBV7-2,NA,CASSPSHGIYEQYF,TGTGCCAGCAGCCCTTCTCACGGGATCTACGAGCAGTACTTC
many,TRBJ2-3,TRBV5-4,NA,CASSWSGGGSGTQYF,TGTGCCAGCAGTTGGTCAGGGGGAGGCTCCGGTACGCAGTATTTT
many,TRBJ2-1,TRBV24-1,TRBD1,CATSDLDREYNEQFF,TGTGCCACCAGTGATCTGGACAGGGAGTACAATGAGCAGTTCTTC
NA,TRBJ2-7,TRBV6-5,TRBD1,CASSYQTGGLYEQYF,TGTGCCAGCAGTTACCAAACAGGGGGCCTCTACGAGCAGTACTTC
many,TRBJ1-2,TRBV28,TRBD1,CASSRGQGGGYTF,TGTGCCAGCAGTAGAGGACAGGGAGGAGGCTACACCTTC
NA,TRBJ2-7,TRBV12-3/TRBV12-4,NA,CASSGGVTSIAYEQYF,TGTGCCAGCAGTGGGGGTGTGACCAGTATCGCTTACGAGCAGTACTTC
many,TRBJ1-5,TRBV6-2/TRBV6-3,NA,CASNDVDQPQHF,TGTGCCAGCAATGACGTGGATCAGCCCCAGCATTTT
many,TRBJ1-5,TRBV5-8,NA,CASSLQDGPRYQPQHF,TGTGCCAGCAGCTTGCAGGATGGCCCGAGGTATCAGCCCCAGCATTTT
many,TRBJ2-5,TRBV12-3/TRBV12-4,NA,CASSLPGRLETQYF,TGTGCCAGCAGTTTACCGGGACGCTTAGAGACCCAGTACTTC
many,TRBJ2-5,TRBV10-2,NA,CASSELQFAPQYF,TGCGCCAGCAGTGAGTTACAGTTCGCGCCCCAGTACTTC
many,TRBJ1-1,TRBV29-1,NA,CRGGGNTEAFF,TGCAGGGGGGGAGGGAACACTGAAGCTTTCTTT
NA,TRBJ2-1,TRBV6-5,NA,CASSPTKGGYNEQFF,TGTGCCAGCAGTCCCACGAAAGGAGGTTACAATGAGCAGTTCTTC
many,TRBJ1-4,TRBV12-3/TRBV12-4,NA,CASSGHAPHEKLFF,TGTGCCAGCAGTGGGCACGCACCGCATGAAAAACTGTTTTTT
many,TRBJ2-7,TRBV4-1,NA,CASSPEPLRGYEQYF,TGCGCCAGCAGCCCGGAACCCCTGCGGGGCTACGAGCAGTACTTC
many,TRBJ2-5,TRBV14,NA,CASSQVGETQYF,TGTGCCAGCAGCCAAGTCGGGGAGACCCAGTACTTC
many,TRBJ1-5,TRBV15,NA,CATSRGTENQPQHF,TGTGCCACCAGCAGAGGGACAGAGAATCAGCCCCAGCATTTT
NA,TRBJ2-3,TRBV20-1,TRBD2,CSAGSGSAGIDTQYF,TGCAGTGCTGGTAGCGGGAGTGCGGGCATCGATACGCAGTATTTT
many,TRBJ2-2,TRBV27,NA,CASSLNAGELFF,TGTGCCAGCAGTTTGAACGCTGGGGAGCTGTTTTTT
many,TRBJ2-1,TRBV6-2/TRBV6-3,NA,CASGDWGNEQFF,TGTGCCAGCGGAGACTGGGGCAATGAGCAGTTCTTC
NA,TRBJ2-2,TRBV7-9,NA,CASSSGALANTGELFF,TGTGCCAGCAGCTCAGGTGCACTAGCCAACACCGGGGAGCTGTTTTTT
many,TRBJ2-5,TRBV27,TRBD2,CASSLAASGSIETQYF,TGTGCCAGCAGTTTAGCGGCTAGCGGGAGTATCGAGACCCAGTACTTC
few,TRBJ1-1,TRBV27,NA,CASRGPDTEAFF,TGTGCCAGCAGGGGGCCAGACACTGAAGCTTTCTTT
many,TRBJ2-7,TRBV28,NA,CASSYALRQASYEQYF,TGTGCCAGCAGTTATGCCCTCCGACAGGCCTCCTACGAGCAGTACTTC
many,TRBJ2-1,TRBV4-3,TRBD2,CASSREGTHQNEQFF,TGCGCCAGCAGCCGGGAGGGGACGCACCAAAATGAGCAGTTCTTC
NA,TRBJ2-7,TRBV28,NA,CASSSHGYEQYF,TGTGCCAGCAGCTCTCATGGGTACGAGCAGTACTTC
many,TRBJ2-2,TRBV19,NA,CASSISAGGTGELFF,TGTGCCAGTAGTATATCGGCCGGGGGAACCGGGGAGCTGTTTTTT
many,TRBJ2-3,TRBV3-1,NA,CASSQEGVGGGTDTQYF,TGTGCCAGCAGCCAAGAGGGTGTCGGCGGGGGCACAGATACGCAGTATTTT
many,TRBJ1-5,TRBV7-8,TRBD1,CASSGRTGSNQPQHF,TGTGCCAGCAGTGGCAGGACAGGAAGCAATCAGCCCCAGCATTTT
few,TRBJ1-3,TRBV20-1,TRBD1,CSARVGGSGNTIYF,TGCAGTGCTAGAGTAGGGGGCAGTGGAAACACCATATATTTT
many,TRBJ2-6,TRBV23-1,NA,CASSQSGQICEGANVLTF,TGCGCCAGCAGTCAATCGGGGCAGATCTGTGAAGGGGCCAACGTCCTGACTTTC
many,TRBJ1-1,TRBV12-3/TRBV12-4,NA,CASSQAGRNTEAFF,TGTGCCAGCAGTCAAGCGGGGCGGAACACTGAAGCTTTCTTT
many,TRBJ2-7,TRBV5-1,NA,CASSLDSRVYEQYF,TGCGCCAGCAGCTTGGATTCCAGGGTCTACGAGCAGTACTTC
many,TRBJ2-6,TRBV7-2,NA,CASSYHSKGRLAGANVLTF,TGTGCCAGCAGCTATCACTCAAAGGGGAGGCTGGCTGGGGCCAACGTCCTGACTTTC
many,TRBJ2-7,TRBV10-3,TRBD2,CAIWEGVTYEQYF,TGTGCCATCTGGGAGGGAGTGACCTACGAGCAGTACTTC
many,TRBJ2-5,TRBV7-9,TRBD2,CASRLAGQETQYF,TGTGCCAGCAGACTAGCGGGGCAAGAGACCCAGTACTTC
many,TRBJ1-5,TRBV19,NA,CASSIREGELPQHF,TGTGCCAGTAGTATAAGGGAAGGGGAACTGCCCCAGCATTTT
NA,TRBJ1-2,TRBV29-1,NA,CSVVGGGEYGYTF,TGCAGCGTTGTAGGCGGGGGCGAATATGGCTACACCTTC
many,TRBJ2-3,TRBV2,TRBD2,CASSALAGTDTQYF,TGTGCCAGCAGTGCACTAGCGGGCACAGATACGCAGTATTTT
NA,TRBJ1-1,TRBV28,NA,CASSYTTGGPGTEAFF,TGTGCCAGCAGCTATACTACAGGTGGACCGGGCACTGAAGCTTTCTTT
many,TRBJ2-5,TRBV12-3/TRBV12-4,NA,CASSFGLTYQETQYF,TGTGCCAGCAGTTTCGGGTTGACGTACCAAGAGACCCAGTACTTC
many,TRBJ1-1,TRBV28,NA,CASNRDTEAFF,TGTGCCAGCAACAGGGACACTGAAGCTTTCTTT
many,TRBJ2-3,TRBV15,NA,CATRARTDTQYF,TGTGCCACCAGGGCCCGCACAGATACGCAGTATTTT
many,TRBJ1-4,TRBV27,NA,CASSLSWGATNEKLFF,TGTGCCAGCAGTTTATCGTGGGGTGCAACTAATGAAAAACTGTTTTTT
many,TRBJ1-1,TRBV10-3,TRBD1,CAITQGQGDEAFF,TGTGCCATCACCCAGGGACAGGGGGACGAAGCTTTCTTT
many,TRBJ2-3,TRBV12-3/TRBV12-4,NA,CASRGIQDTQYF,TGTGCCAGCCGCGGCATTCAAGATACGCAGTATTTT
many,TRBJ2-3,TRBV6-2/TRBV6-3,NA,CASRRDTASTDTQYF,TGTGCCAGCAGACGTGATACCGCCAGCACAGATACGCAGTATTTT
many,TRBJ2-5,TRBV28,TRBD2,CASWTSGGKETQYF,TGTGCCAGTTGGACTAGCGGAGGGAAAGAGACCCAGTACTTC
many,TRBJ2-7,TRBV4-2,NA,CASSPGLLGRHYEQYF,TGTGCCAGCAGCCCCGGACTACTAGGCCGACACTACGAGCAGTACTTC
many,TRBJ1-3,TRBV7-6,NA,CASSSSGASGNTIYF,TGTGCCAGCAGCTCATCGGGGGCCAGTGGAAACACCATATATTTT
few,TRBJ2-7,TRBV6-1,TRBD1,CASSDSGGQGLHEQYF,TGTGCCAGCAGTGATAGTGGAGGACAGGGGTTGCACGAGCAGTACTTC
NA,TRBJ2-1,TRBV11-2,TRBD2,CASSSRRDNTGTSDNEQFF,TGTGCCAGCAGCTCCCGTCGGGACAACACCGGGACTAGCGACAATGAGCAGTTCTTC
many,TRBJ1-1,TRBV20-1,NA,CSARATIGAEAFF,TGCAGTGCTAGGGCAACCATAGGCGCTGAAGCTTTCTTT